The rows below give T cell receptor beta chains drawn from one sample of a study of blood T cell repertoires in COVID-19. TCRdb's copy holds only in-frame clones and misses some; the assay was immunoSEQ multiplex PCR. The data contain about 150,000 clones, about 83% of them singletons. The sequenced material came from peripheral blood. These receptors were obtained from a woman aged 80 or over with acute or convalescent COVID-19. The CDR3 runs from the conserved cysteine through the conserved F or W. D genes are given only for firm matches.

CDR3aa: CASVLGQDEKLFF
CDR3nt: TGTGCCAGCGTTTTGGGACAGGACGAAAAACTGTTTTTT
v_gene: TRBV6-5
j_gene: TRBJ1-4
d_gene: TRBD1

CDR3aa: CASPQGFYGYTF
CDR3nt: TGCGCCAGCCCACAGGGGTTCTATGGCTACACCTTC
v_gene: TRBV10-1
j_gene: TRBJ1-2
d_gene: TRBD1

CDR3aa: CASSPGQAGGGYTF
CDR3nt: TGCGCCAGCAGCCCGGGACAGGCCGGGGGAGGCTACACCTTC
v_gene: TRBV5-1
j_gene: TRBJ1-2
d_gene: TRBD1

CDR3aa: CASSQRDRGQGYTF
CDR3nt: TGTGCCAGCAGCCAAAGAGACAGGGGGCAAGGCTACACCTTC
v_gene: TRBV3-1/TRBV3-2
j_gene: TRBJ1-2
d_gene: TRBD1

CDR3aa: CASSPETGAGYTF
CDR3nt: TGCGCCAGCAGCCCGGAAACAGGGGCTGGCTACACCTTC
v_gene: TRBV5-1
j_gene: TRBJ1-2
d_gene: TRBD1

CDR3aa: CASSQQSGLAGGSYEQYF
CDR3nt: TGCGCCAGCAGCCAACAATCGGGACTAGCGGGAGGTTCCTACGAGCAGTACTTC
v_gene: TRBV4-1
j_gene: TRBJ2-7
d_gene: TRBD2

CDR3aa: CASSPRDREEIDTQYF
CDR3nt: TGTGCCAGCAGCCCCCGGGACAGGGAGGAGATAGATACGCAGTATTTT
v_gene: TRBV14
j_gene: TRBJ2-3
d_gene: TRBD1

CDR3aa: CAGSPSGGRGGELFF
CDR3nt: TGTGCCGGCTCACCTAGCGGGGGAAGAGGCGGGGAGCTGTTTTTT
v_gene: TRBV18
j_gene: TRBJ2-2
d_gene: TRBD2

CDR3aa: CASRVSGNTIYF
CDR3nt: TGTGCCAGCCGGGTTTCCGGAAACACCATATATTTT
v_gene: TRBV28
j_gene: TRBJ1-3
d_gene: .

CDR3aa: CSVDVGGRRYNEQFF
CDR3nt: TGCAGCGTCGATGTGGGGGGGCGCAGGTACAATGAGCAGTTCTTC
v_gene: TRBV29-1
j_gene: TRBJ2-1
d_gene: .

CDR3aa: CASTGLAGIDTQYF
CDR3nt: TGTGCCAGCACGGGACTAGCGGGAATAGATACGCAGTATTTT
v_gene: TRBV2
j_gene: TRBJ2-3
d_gene: TRBD2

CDR3aa: CASSLRVSGSTDTQYF
CDR3nt: TGTGCCAGCAGCTTGAGGGTTAGCGGCAGCACAGATACGCAGTATTTT
v_gene: TRBV11-3
j_gene: TRBJ2-3
d_gene: .